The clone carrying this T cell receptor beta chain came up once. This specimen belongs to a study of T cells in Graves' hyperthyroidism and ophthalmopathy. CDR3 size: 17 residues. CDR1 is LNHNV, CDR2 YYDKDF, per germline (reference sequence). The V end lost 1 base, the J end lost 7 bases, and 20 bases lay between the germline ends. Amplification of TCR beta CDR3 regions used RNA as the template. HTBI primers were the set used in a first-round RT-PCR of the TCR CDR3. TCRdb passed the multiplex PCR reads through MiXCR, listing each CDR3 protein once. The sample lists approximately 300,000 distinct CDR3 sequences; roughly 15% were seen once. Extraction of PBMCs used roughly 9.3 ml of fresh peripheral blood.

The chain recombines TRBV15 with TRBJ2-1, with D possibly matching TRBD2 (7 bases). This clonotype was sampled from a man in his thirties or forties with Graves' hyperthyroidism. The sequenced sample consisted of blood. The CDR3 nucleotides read TGTGCCACCAGCAGAGGTTGGGGAGGGGGGAGAAGAAATGAGCAGTTCTTC. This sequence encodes CATSRGWGGGRRNEQFF.